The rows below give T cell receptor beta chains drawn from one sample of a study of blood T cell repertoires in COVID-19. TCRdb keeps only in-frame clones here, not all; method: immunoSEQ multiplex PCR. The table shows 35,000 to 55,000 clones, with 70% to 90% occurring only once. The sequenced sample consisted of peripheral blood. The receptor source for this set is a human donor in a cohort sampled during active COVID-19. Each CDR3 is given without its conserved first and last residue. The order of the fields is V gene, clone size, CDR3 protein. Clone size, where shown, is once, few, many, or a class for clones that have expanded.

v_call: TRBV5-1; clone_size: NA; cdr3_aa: ASSLGQGDYEQY
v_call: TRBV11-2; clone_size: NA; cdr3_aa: ASSSRGNEQF
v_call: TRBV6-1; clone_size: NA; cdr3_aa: ASSDRGRMPNEKLF
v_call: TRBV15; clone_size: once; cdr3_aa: ATSGALAGPQETQY
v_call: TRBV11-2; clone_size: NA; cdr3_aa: ASSLDRTGNSPLH
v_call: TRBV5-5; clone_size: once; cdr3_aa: ASSAHRLQETQY
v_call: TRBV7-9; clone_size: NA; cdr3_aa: ASSFPTSDRNTEAF
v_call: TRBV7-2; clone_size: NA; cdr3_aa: ASSIGLANYGYT
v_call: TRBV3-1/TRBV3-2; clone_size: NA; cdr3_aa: ASSLMNTEAF
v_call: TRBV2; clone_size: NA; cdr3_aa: ASSSITGNTEAF
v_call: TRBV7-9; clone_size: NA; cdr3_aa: ASSLGTGGSETQY
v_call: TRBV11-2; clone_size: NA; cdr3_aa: ASSPGTGALWGYT
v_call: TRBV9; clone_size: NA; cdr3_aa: ASSVAAFGELF
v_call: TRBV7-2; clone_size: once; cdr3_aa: ASSLVAGDSPLH
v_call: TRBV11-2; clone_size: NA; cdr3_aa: ASLGQDRTDTQY
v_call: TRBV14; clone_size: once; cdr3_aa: ASSLSGQGAGGAF
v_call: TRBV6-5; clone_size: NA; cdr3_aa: ASPPEQGAKNEQF
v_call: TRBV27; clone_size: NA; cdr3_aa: ASSSQDRGRSYGYT
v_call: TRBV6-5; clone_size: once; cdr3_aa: ASTGGQGSGNTIY
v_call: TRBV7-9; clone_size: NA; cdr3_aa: ASSQNSGGIHTGELF
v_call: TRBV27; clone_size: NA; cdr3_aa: ASSWVLGQGPSEQF
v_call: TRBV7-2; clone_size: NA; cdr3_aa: ASSPPGQGMYEQY
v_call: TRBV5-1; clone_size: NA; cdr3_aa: ASSLGQGIEYGYT
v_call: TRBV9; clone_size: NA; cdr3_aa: ASSPSIGAGGEQF
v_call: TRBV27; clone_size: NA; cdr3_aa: ASSSRGGWVSPLH
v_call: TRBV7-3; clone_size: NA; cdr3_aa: ASSLTRAETQY
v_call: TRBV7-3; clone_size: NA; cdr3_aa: ASSLPGDTGELF
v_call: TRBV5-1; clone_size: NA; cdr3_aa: ANLSGLGGYEQY
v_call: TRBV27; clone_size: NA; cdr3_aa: ASSRTGTGWNQPQH
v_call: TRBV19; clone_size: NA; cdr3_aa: ASSIPGQAPIGGSGYT
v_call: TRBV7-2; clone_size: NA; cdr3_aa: ASSSTPAGRNTQY
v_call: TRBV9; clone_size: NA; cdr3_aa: ASSVDQGYQETQY
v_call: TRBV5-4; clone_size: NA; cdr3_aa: ASAASGRDTQY
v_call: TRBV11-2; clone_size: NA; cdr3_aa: ASSLTGAGELNEQF
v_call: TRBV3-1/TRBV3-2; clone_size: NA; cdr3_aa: ASGSAGAANTGELF
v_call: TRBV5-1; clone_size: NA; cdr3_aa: ASSSSGGHEQF
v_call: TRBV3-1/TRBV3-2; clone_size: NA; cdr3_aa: ASSHSDRTYEQY
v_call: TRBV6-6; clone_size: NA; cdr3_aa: ASSYTSTDTQY
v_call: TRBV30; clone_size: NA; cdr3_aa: AWSVWGAGNTIY
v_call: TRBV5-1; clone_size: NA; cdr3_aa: ASSPPTRGEEF
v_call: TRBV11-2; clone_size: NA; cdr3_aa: ASSFPGGAYEQY
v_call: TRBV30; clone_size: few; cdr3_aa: AWSRQFGGYT
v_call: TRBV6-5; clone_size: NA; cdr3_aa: ASSYSRQGRGPLH
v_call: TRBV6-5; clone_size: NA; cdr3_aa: ASTQDRAMIQPQH
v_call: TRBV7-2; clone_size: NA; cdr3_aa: ASSLLNTGTDEQY
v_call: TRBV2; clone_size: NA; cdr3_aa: ASKTGSKFYNEQF
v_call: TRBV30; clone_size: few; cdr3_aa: AWATGTGHYGYT
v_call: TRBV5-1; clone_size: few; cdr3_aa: ASSVGQGLETQY